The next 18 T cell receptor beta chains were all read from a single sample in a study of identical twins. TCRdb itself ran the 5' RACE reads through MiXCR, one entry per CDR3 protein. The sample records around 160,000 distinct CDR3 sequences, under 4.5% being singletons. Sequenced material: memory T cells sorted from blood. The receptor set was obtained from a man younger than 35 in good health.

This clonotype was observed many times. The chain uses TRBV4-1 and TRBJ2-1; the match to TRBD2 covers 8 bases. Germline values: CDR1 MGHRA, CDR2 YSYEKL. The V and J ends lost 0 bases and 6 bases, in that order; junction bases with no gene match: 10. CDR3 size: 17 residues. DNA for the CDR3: TGCGCCAGCAGCCAAGAAGGACTAGCCCAACTGGGCAATGAGCAGTTCTTC. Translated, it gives CASSQEGLAQLGNEQFF.

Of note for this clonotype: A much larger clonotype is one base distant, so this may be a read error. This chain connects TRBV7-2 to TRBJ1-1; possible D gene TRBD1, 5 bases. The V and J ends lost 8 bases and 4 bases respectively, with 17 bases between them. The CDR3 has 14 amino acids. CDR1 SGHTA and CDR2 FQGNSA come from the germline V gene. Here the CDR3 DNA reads TGTGCCAGCGGCGGGGGACGAAGTCTCACTGAAGCTTTCTTT. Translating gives CASGGGRSLTEAFF.

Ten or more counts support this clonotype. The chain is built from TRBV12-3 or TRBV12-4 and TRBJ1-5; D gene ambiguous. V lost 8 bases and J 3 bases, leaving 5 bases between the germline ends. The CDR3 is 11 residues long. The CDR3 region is CASGNNQPQHF. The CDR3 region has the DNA TGTGCCAGCGGCAACAATCAGCCCCAGCATTTT.

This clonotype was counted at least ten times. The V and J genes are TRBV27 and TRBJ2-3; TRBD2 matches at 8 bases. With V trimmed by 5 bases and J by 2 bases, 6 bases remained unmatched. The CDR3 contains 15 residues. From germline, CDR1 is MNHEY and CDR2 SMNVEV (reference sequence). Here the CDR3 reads CASSPTGGFTDTQYF. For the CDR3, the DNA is TGTGCCAGCAGTCCGACGGGAGGGTTCACAGATACGCAGTATTTT.

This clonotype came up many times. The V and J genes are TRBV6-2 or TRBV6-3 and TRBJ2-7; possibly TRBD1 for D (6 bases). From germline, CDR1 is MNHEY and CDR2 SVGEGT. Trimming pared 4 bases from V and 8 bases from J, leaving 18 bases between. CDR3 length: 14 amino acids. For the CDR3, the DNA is TGTGCCAGCAGTTCGTTAGGGTCTTGGGACAAGCAGTACTTC. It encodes CASSSLGSWDKQYF.

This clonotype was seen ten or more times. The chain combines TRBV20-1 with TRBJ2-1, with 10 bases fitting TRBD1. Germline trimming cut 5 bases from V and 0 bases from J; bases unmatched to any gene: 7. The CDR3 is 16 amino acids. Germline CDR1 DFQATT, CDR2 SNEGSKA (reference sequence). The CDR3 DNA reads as TGCAGTGCTCTAGGACAGGGGGGCGTCTCCTACAATGAGCAGTTCTTC. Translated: CSALGQGGVSYNEQFF.

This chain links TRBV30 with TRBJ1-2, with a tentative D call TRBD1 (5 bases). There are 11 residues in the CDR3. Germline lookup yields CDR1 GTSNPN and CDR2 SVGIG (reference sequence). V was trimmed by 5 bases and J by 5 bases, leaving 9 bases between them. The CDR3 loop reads CAWGTPYGYTF. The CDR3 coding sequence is TGTGCCTGGGGGACCCCTTATGGCTACACCTTC.

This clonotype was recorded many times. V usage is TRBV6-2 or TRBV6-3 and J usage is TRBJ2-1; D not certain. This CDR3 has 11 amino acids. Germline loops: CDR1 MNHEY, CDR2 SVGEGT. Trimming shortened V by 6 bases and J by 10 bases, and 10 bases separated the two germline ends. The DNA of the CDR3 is TGTGCCAGCAGGGATCTAGTGGAGCAGTTCTTC. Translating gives CASRDLVEQFF.

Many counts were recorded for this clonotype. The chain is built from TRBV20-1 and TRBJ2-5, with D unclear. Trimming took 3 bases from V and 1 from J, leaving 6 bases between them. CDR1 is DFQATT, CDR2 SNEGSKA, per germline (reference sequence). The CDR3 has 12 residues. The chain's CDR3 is CSARFIQETQYF. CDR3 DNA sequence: TGCAGTGCTAGGTTCATCCAAGAGACCCAGTACTTC.

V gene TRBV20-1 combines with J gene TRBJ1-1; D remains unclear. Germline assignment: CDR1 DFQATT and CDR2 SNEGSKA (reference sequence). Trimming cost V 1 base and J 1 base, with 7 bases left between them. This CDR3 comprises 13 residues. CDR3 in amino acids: CSARVYRNTEAFF. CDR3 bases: TGCAGTGCTAGAGTTTACAGGAACACTGAAGCTTTCTTT.

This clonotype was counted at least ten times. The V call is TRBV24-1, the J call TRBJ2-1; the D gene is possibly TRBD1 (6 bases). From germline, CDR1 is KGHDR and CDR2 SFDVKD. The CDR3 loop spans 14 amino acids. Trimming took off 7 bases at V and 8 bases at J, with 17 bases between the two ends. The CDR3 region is CATSPQGYFDEQFF. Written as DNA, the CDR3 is TGTGCCACCAGCCCACAGGGATATTTCGATGAGCAGTTCTTC.

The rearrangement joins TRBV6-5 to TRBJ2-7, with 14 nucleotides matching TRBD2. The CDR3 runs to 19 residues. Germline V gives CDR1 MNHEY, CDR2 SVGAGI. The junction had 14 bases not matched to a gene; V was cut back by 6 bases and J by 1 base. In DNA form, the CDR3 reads TGTGCCAGCAGATACAGGGGACTAGCGGGAGTAATGGGGTCCTACGAGCAGTACGTC. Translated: CASRYRGLAGVMGSYEQYV.

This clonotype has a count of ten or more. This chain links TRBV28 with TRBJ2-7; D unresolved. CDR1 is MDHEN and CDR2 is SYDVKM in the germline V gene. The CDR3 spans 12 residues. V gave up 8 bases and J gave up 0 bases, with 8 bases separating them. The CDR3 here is CASCGTSYEQYF. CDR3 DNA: TGTGCCAGCTGTGGTACCTCCTACGAGCAGTACTTC. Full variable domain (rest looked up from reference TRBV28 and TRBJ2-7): DVKVTQSSRYLVKRTGEKVFLECVQDMDHENMFWYRQDPGLGLRLIYFSYDVKMKEKGDIPEGYSVSREKKERFSLILESASTNQTSMYLCASCGTSYEQYFGPGTRLTVT.

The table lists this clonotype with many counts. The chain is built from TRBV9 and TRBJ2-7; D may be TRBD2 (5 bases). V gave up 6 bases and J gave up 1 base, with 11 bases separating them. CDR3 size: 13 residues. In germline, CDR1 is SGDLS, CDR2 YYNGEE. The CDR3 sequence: CASNPSGSYEQYF. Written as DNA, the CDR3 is TGTGCCAGCAATCCCAGCGGTTCCTACGAGCAGTACTTC.

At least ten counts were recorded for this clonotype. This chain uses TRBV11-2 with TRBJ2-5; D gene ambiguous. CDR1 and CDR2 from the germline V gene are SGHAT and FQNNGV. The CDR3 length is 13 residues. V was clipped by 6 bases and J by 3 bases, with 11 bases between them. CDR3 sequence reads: CASSWTNKETQYF. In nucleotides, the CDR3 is TGTGCCAGCAGTTGGACGAACAAAGAGACCCAGTACTTC.

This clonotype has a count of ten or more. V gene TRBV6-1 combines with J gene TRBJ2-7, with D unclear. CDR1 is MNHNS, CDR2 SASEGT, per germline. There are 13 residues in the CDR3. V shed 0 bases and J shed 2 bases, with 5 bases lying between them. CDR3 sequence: CASSEAAAYEQYV. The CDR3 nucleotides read TGTGCCAGCAGTGAAGCGGCGGCCTACGAGCAGTACGTC.

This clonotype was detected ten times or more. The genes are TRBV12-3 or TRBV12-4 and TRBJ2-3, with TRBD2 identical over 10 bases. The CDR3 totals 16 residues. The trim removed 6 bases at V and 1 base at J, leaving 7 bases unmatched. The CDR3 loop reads CASSNLAGEGTDTQYF. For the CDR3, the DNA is TGTGCCAGCAGCAACCTAGCGGGAGAGGGCACAGATACGCAGTATTTT.

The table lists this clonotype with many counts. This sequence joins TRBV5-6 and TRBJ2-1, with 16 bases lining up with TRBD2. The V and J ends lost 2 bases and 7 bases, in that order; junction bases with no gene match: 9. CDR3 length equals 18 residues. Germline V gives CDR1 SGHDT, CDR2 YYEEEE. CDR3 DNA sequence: TGTGCCAGCAGCTTCGGAGGGGGACTAGCGGGAGGGAGTAATGAGCAGTTCTTC. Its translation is CASSFGGGLAGGSNEQFF.